This T cell receptor (beta chain) was identified during a study of early stage breast cancer tumors. Study summary: Of fewer than 20 invasive breast tumors, fewer than 13 were hormone receptor-positive, HER2-negative.

Only in-frame clones appear in the TCRdb table, and some are missing; sequencing was by immunoSEQ multiplex PCR. The sample lists about 20,000 clones; about 70% were seen once. Findings of the study overall: Functional markers like CD4, CD8 and FOXP3 were missed in bulk sequencing. Most shared enriched TCRB sequences were commonly generated ones. Comparing each tissue with blood distinguished tumor from normal in most of the 16 patients.

This CDR3 region has 11 residues. V dropped 5 bases and J dropped 2 bases, with 4 bases sitting between them. Looked up from germline, CDR1 is SEHNR and CDR2 is FQNEAQ (reference sequence). This clone appeared a few times. Its antigen is not known. The sequencing sample was made of blood. The origin of this receptor is a person between 60 and 70 years old with breast cancer. The chain recombines TRBV7-9 with TRBJ2-7; D is uncertain. The CDR3 here is CASSDTYEQYF. DNA of the CDR3: TGTGCCAGCAGCGACACCTACGAGCAGTACTTC.